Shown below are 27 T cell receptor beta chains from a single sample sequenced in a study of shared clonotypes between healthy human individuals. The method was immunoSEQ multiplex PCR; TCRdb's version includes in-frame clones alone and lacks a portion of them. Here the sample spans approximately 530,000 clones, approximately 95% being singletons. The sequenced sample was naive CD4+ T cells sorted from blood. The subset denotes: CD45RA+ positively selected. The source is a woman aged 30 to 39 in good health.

The CDR3 region has the DNA TGTGCCAGCAGCTTGGGGCGGGACGGACACTACGAGCAGTACTTC. Protein sequence: CASSLGRDGHYEQYF. V usage is TRBV5-4 and J usage is TRBJ2-7, with D possibly being TRBD2 (6 bases). Germline loops: CDR1 SGHNT, CDR2 YYREEE (reference sequence). The CDR3 covers 15 residues. V was cut by 0 bases and J by 3 bases, with 13 bases left in between.

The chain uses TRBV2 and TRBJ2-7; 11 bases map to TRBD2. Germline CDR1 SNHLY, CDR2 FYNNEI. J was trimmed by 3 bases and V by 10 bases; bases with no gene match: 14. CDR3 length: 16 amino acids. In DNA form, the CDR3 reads TGTGCCACCTCCAGGGTGGCTAGCGGGAGGCTCTACGAGCAGTACTTC. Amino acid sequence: CATSRVASGRLYEQYF.

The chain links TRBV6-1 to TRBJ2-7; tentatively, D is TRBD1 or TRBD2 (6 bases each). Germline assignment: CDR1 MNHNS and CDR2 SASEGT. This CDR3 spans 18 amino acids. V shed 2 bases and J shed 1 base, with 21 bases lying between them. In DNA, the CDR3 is TGTGCCAGCAGTGAATCCTTATTAGGGGGACTCCCGTCCTACGAGCAGTACTTC. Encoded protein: CASSESLLGGLPSYEQYF.

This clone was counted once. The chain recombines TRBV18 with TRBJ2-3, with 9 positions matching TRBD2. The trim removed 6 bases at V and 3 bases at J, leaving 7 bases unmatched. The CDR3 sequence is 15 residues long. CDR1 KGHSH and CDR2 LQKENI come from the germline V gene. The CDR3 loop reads CASSRLAEGTDTQYF. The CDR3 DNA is TGTGCCAGCTCGCGACTAGCGGAGGGAACAGATACGCAGTATTTT.

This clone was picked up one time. The CDR3 protein is CASSQGQGNSPLHF. The CDR3 DNA reads TGCGCCAGCAGCCAAGGGCAGGGTAATTCACCCCTCCACTTT. V usage is TRBV4-1 and J usage is TRBJ1-6, with a weak D call TRBD1 (5 bases). The CDR3 length is 14 residues. The germline V gene encodes CDR1 MGHRA and CDR2 YSYEKL. Trimming pared 1 base from V and 6 bases from J, leaving 7 bases between.

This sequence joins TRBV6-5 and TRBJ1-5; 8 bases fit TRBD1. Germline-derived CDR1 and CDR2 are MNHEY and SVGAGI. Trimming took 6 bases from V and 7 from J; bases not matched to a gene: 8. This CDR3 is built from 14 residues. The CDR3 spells CASRPQGARQPQHF. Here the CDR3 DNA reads TGTGCCAGCAGACCTCAGGGGGCCCGGCAGCCCCAGCATTTT.

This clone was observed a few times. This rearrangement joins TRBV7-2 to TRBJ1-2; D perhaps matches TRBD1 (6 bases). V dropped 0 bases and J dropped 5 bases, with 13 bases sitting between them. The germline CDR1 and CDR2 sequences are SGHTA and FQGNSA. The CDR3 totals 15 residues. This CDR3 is CASSLAQGPSYGYTF. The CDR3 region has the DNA TGTGCCAGCAGCTTAGCACAGGGTCCGTCGTATGGCTACACCTTC.

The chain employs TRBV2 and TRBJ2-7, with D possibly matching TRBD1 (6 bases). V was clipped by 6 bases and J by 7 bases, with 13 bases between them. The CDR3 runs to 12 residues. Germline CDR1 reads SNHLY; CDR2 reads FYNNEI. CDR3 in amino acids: CASSRGEGEQYF. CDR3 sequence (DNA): TGTGCCAGCAGCAGGGGAGAGGGGGAGCAGTACTTC.

The CDR3 here is CASSLARTGSNTGELFF. Here the CDR3 DNA reads TGCGCCAGCAGCTTGGCCCGGACAGGGTCGAACACCGGGGAGCTGTTTTTT. J is TRBJ2-2 and V is TRBV5-1, with 8 bases fitting TRBD1. Germline values: CDR1 SGHRS, CDR2 YFSETQ. This CDR3 comprises 17 residues. The trim removed 0 bases at V and 0 bases at J, leaving 4 bases unmatched.

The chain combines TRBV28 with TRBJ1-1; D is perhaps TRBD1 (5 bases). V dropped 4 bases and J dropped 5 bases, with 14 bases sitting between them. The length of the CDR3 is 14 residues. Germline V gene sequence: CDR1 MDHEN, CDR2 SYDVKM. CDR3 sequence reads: CASSSPQGVTEAFF. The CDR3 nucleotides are TGTGCCAGCAGTTCACCGCAGGGAGTGACTGAAGCTTTCTTT.

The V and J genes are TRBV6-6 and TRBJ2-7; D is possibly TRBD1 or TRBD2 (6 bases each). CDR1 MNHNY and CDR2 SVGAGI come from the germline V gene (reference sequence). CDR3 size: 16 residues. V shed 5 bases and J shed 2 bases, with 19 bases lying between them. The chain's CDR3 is CASSGGQFGGTYEQYF. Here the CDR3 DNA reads TGTGCCAGCAGTGGCGGACAGTTCGGCGGGACCTACGAGCAGTACTTC.

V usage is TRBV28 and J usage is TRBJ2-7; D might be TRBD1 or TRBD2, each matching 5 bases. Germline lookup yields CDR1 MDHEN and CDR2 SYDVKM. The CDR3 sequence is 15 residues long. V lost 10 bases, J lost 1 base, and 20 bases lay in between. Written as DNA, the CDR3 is TGTGCCACCACGGGGACCAAGCCCTTTTCCTACGAGCAGTACTTC. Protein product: CATTGTKPFSYEQYF.

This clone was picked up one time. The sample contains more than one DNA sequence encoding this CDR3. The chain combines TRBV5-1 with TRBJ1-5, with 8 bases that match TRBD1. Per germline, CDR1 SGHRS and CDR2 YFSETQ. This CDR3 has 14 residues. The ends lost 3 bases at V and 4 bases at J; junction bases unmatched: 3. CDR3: CASSSGTGNQPQHF. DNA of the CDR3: TGCGCCAGCAGCTCCGGGACAGGAAATCAGCCCCAGCATTTT. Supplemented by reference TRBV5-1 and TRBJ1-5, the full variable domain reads KAGVTQTPRYLIKTRGQQVTLSCSPISGHRSVSWYQQTPGQGLQFLFEYFSETQRNKGNFPGRFSGRQFSNSRSEMNVSTLELGDSALYLCASSSGTGNQPQHFGDGTRLSIL.

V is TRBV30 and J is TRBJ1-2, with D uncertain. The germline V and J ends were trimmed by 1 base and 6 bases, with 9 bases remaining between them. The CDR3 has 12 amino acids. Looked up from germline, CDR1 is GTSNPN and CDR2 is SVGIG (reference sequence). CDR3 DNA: TGTGCCTGGAGTGGAGGAAACAATGGCTACACCTTC. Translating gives CAWSGGNNGYTF.

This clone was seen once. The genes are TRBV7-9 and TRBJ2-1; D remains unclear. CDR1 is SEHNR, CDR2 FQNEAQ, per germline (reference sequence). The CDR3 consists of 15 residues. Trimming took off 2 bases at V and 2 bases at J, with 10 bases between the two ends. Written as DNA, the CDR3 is TGTGCCAGCAGCTTAACGTCAGCAGCCTACAATGAGCAGTTCTTC. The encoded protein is CASSLTSAAYNEQFF.

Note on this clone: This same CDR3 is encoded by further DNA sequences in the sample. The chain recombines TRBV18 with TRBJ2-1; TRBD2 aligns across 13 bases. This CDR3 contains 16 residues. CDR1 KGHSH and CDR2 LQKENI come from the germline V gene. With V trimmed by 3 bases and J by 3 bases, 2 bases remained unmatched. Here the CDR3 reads CASSPRTSGSYNEQFF. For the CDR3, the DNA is TGTGCCAGCTCACCCAGGACTAGCGGGAGCTACAATGAGCAGTTCTTC.

CDR3 loop: CSGSFSWTGNTEAFF. CDR3 bases: TGCAGCGGCTCGTTTTCTTGGACAGGGAACACTGAAGCTTTCTTT. This chain connects TRBV29-1 to TRBJ1-1, with 7 bases that match TRBD1. V shed 7 bases and J 1 base; nucleotides not matched to a gene: 12. Germline CDR1 reads SQVTM; CDR2 reads ANQGSEA. The CDR3 runs 15 residues.

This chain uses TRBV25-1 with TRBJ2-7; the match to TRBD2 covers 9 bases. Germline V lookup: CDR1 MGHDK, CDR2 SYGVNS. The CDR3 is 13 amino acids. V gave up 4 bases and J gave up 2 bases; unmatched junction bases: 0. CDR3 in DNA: TGTGCCAGCAGTGGACTAGCGGCCTACGAGCAGTACTTC. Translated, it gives CASSGLAAYEQYF.

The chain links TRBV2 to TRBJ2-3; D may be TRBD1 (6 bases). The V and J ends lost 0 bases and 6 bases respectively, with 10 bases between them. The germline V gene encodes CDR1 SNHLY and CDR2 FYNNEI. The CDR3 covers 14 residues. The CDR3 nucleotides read TGTGCCAGCAGTGAAGCCAGGGGCCTGGATACGCAGTATTTT. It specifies CASSEARGLDTQYF.

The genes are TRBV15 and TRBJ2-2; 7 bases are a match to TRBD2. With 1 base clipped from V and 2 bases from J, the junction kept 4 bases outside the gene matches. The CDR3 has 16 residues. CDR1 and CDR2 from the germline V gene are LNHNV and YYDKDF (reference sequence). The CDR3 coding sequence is TGTGCCACCAGCAGAGGGGGAGGGCCCAACACCGGGGAGCTGTTTTTT. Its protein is CATSRGGGPNTGELFF.

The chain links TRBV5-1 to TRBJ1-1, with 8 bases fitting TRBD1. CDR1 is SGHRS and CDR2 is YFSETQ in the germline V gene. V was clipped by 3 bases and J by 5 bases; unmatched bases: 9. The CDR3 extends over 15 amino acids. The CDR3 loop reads CASSSYDRGVTEAFF. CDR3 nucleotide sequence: TGCGCCAGCAGCTCCTATGACAGGGGAGTAACTGAAGCTTTCTTT.

In DNA form, the CDR3 reads TGTGCCACCAGACAAGGAGGTAGCGGGGTTGCTGGGGAGCTGTTTTTT. Its translation is CATRQGGSGVAGELFF. V is TRBV2 and J is TRBJ2-2, with 8 bases aligning to TRBD2. The CDR3 is made up of 16 amino acids. Trimming removed 10 bases from V and 8 bases from J; junction bases left unmatched: 18. Germline CDR1 is SNHLY and CDR2 is FYNNEI.

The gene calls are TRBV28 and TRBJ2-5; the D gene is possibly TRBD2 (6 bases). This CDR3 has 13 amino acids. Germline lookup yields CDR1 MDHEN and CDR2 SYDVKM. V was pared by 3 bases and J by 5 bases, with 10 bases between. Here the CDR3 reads CASSLGGEETQYF. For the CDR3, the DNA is TGTGCCAGCAGTTTGGGGGGTGAGGAGACCCAGTACTTC.

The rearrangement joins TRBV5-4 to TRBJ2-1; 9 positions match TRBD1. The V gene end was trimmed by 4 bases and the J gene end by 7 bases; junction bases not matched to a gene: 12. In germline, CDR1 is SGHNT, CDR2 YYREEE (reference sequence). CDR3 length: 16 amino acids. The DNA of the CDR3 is TGTGCCAGCAGCCCCAACCGGGACAGGGCGGTTAATGAGCAGTTCTTC. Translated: CASSPNRDRAVNEQFF.

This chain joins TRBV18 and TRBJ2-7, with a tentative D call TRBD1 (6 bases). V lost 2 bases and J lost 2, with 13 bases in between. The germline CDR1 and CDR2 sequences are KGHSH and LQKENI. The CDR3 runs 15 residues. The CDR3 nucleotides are TGTGCCAGCTCACCAGTCACACAGGGACCCTACGAGCAGTACTTC. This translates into CASSPVTQGPYEQYF. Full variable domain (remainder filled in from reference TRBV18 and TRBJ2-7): NAGVMQNPRHLVRRRGQEARLRCSPMKGHSHVYWYRQLPEEGLKFMVYLQKENIIDESGMPKERFSAEFPKEGPSILRIQQVVRGDSAAYFCASSPVTQGPYEQYFGPGTRLTVT.

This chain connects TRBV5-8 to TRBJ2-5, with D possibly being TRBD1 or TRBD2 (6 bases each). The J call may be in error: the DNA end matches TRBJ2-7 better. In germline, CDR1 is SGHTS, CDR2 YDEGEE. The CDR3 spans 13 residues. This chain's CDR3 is CAGGQFGSYEQYF. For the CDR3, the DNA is TGTGCCGGGGGGCAGTTCGGCTCCTACGAGCAGTACTTC.

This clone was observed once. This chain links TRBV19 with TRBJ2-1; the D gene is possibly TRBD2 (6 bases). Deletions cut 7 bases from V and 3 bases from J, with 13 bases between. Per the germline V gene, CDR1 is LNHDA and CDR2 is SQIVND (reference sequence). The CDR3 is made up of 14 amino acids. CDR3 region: CASMSGAGYNEQFF. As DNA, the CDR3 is TGTGCCAGTATGTCGGGAGCCGGCTACAATGAGCAGTTCTTC.